What follows are 22 T cell receptor beta chains derived from one specimen sequenced in a study of cytomegalovirus exposure and HLA in healthy donors. Researchers ran the PCR with 60 Vbeta and 13 Jbeta primers. Assay used: immunoSEQ multiplex PCR; TCRdb lists only in-frame clones, some missing. The table records approximately 100,000 clones, about 81% of them present only once. Sequences were obtained from PBMCs. Receptors were obtained from a woman aged 40 to 55 in good health and CMV-seropositive.

The gene calls are TRBV6-5 and TRBJ1-4; D gene unclear. The V end lost 8 bases, the J end lost 4 bases, and 11 bases lay between the germline ends. The CDR3 covers 13 residues. Germline V CDR1 and CDR2: MNHEY, SVGAGI. The CDR3 nucleotides read TGTGCCAGCCAGAGGTCCCTTAATGAAAAACTGTTTTTT. Protein sequence: CASQRSLNEKLFF.

The rearrangement joins TRBV2 to TRBJ2-1, with 16 bases that match TRBD2. The CDR3 is made up of 17 amino acids. The ends lost 6 bases at V and 12 bases at J; junction bases unmatched: 14. The germline V gene has CDR1 SNHLY and CDR2 FYNNEI. CDR3 in DNA: TGTGCCAGCAGCCACAGGGGGACTAGCGGGAGGGCCGGCTGGCAGTTCTTC. It codes for CASSHRGTSGRAGWQFF.

V and J are TRBV11-3 and TRBJ1-2; the match to TRBD1 covers 7 bases. Germline lookup yields CDR1 SGHNT and CDR2 YENEEA. The V gene end was trimmed by 4 bases and the J gene end by 4 bases; junction bases not matched to a gene: 6. CDR3 length: 14 residues. CDR3 in amino acids: CASSYGQDLYGYTF. The CDR3 nucleotides are TGTGCCAGCAGCTACGGACAGGACCTCTATGGCTACACCTTC.

The chain employs TRBV28 and TRBJ1-2, with 8 bases fitting TRBD1. Losses at the gene ends were 8 bases for V and 6 bases for J; bases not matched to a gene: 8. This CDR3 has 13 amino acids. From germline, CDR1 is MDHEN and CDR2 SYDVKM. In DNA form, the CDR3 reads TGTGCCAGCTTACAGGGGGGCCCTGATGGCTACACCTTC. It encodes CASLQGGPDGYTF.

This sequence joins TRBV9 and TRBJ2-1; D gene unclear. Trimming cost V 0 bases and J 8 bases, with 15 bases left between them. The CDR3 extends over 15 amino acids. Germline CDR1 is SGDLS and CDR2 is YYNGEE. The CDR3 DNA reads TGTGCCAGCAGCGTAGCGGGTGAGGCAGAACATGAGCAGTTCTTC. This encodes CASSVAGEAEHEQFF.

This clone was found once. CDR3 protein: CASSPASGRIDTQYF. As DNA, the CDR3 is TGTGCCAGCTCACCAGCTAGCGGGAGAATAGATACGCAGTATTTT. This chain connects TRBV18 to TRBJ2-3, with 10 bases aligning to TRBD2. CDR3 size: 15 residues. CDR1 and CDR2 (germline): KGHSH, LQKENI. Unmatched junction bases numbered 4, after V lost 2 bases and J lost 5 bases. The full variable domain, in which reference TRBV18 and TRBJ2-3 provide the parts outside the CDR3, is NAGVMQNPRHLVRRRGQEARLRCSPMKGHSHVYWYRQLPEEGLKFMVYLQKENIIDESGMPKERFSAEFPKEGPSILRIQQVVRGDSAAYFCASSPASGRIDTQYFGPGTRLTVL.

The rearrangement joins TRBV5-6 to TRBJ2-2; 9 positions match TRBD2. Trimming at V came to 3 bases and at J to 6 bases, leaving 9 bases not matched to a gene. Germline assignment: CDR1 SGHDT and CDR2 YYEEEE. This CDR3 is built from 16 residues. CDR3 in DNA: TGTGCCAGCAGCTCGCTAGCGGGAAAGTTTCCCGGGGAGCTGTTTTTT. As protein: CASSSLAGKFPGELFF.

This clone was seen a few times. The V and J genes are TRBV6-5 and TRBJ2-1; D is perhaps TRBD2 (6 bases). The ends were cut back, 5 bases at V and 4 bases at J, with 15 bases in the middle. The germline V gene has CDR1 MNHEY and CDR2 SVGAGI. The CDR3 runs to 15 residues. In DNA, the CDR3 is TGTGCCAGCAGTCCCCCCCTTGCGGGATACAATGAGCAGTTCTTC. As protein: CASSPPLAGYNEQFF.

V usage is TRBV6-6 and J usage is TRBJ2-7; TRBD2 agrees at 7 bases. The CDR3 runs to 14 residues. Trimming cost V 6 bases and J 6 bases; bases outside gene matches: 11. In germline, CDR1 is MNHNY, CDR2 SVGAGI (reference sequence). CDR3 region: CASRIKRESREQYF. The CDR3 coding sequence is TGTGCCAGCAGGATAAAGCGGGAAAGCCGCGAGCAGTACTTC.

J is TRBJ1-6 and V is TRBV6-5; D is ambiguous. V was cut by 7 bases and J by 5 bases, with 12 bases left in between. The CDR3 has 14 residues. Per the germline V gene, CDR1 is MNHEY and CDR2 is SVGAGI. The DNA of the CDR3 is TGTGCCAGCACCGCCGGAGGCAATAATTCACCCCTCCACTTT. It codes for CASTAGGNNSPLHF.

The chain employs TRBV2 and TRBJ1-2; 8 bases are a match to TRBD1. The CDR3 length is 14 residues. The germline V gene encodes CDR1 SNHLY and CDR2 FYNNEI. V lost 4 bases to trimming and J lost 1 base; unmatched junction nucleotides: 2. CDR3 sequence (DNA): TGTGCCAGCAGTGTTACAGGGGGTAACTATGGCTACACCTTC. Its protein is CASSVTGGNYGYTF.

The rearrangement joins TRBV5-1 to TRBJ2-1; 9 positions match TRBD1. CDR1 SGHRS and CDR2 YFSETQ come from the germline V gene. V shed 4 bases, J shed 3 bases, and the junction held 5 bases outside the gene matches. This CDR3 spans 15 amino acids. The CDR3 is CASSKGTGIYNEQFF. For the CDR3, the DNA is TGCGCCAGCAGCAAGGGGACAGGGATCTACAATGAGCAGTTCTTC.

The rearrangement uses TRBV27 and TRBJ2-5; unclear D gene. From germline, CDR1 is MNHEY and CDR2 SMNVEV (reference sequence). This CDR3 spans 13 amino acids. V was clipped by 2 bases and J by 4 bases, with 8 bases between them. The CDR3 sequence: CASSLGARETQYF. In DNA, the CDR3 is TGTGCCAGCAGTTTAGGTGCGAGAGAGACCCAGTACTTC.

This rearrangement joins TRBV6-6 to TRBJ2-3, with 10 bases matching TRBD1. The CDR3 runs to 15 residues. The J segment lost 6 bases and the V segment lost 5 bases, leaving 8 bases of the junction unmatched. Germline CDR1 and CDR2: MNHNY and SVGAGI (reference sequence). The CDR3 region is CASSSRDRGTDTQYF. The CDR3 coding sequence is TGTGCCAGCAGTAGCCGGGACAGGGGTACGGATACGCAGTATTTT.

The chain employs TRBV12-5 and TRBJ2-7; 15 bases are a match to TRBD2. This CDR3 contains 14 residues. V was clipped by 7 bases and J by 7 bases; unmatched bases: 5. Germline V lookup: CDR1 LGHNT, CDR2 FRNRAP. The CDR3 loop reads CASARTSGRGEQYF. The CDR3 DNA reads TGTGCTAGTGCCCGGACTAGCGGGAGGGGGGAGCAGTACTTC.

The rearrangement joins TRBV15 to TRBJ2-7; TRBD2 might be the D (5 bases). Germline-derived CDR1 and CDR2 are LNHNV and YYDKDF (reference sequence). V was cut by 1 base and J by 2 bases, with 9 bases left in between. This CDR3 contains 14 residues. The CDR3 coding sequence is TGTGCCACCAGCAGAGCGGGATTCGCCTACGAGCAGTACTTC. Its translation: CATSRAGFAYEQYF.

The J gene is TRBJ1-1, the V gene TRBV5-6; no clear D gene. Trimming removed 2 bases at V and 11 bases at J, with 19 bases between. Germline CDR1 reads SGHDT; CDR2 reads YYEEEE. CDR3 length: 14 residues. CDR3 amino acids: CASSLFGVVREAFF. CDR3 nucleotide sequence: TGTGCCAGCAGCTTATTCGGGGTGGTCCGGGAGGCTTTCTTT.

The chain links TRBV4-2 to TRBJ2-1; possibly TRBD1 for D (6 bases). Germline V gene lookup returns CDR1 LGHNA and CDR2 YNFKEQ. The germline V and J ends were trimmed by 1 base and 2 bases, with 12 bases remaining between them. There are 16 residues in the CDR3. CDR3 nucleotides: TGTGCCAGCAGCCAAGGGCGGCCAGGGGCCTACAATGAGCAGTTCTTC. This translates into CASSQGRPGAYNEQFF.

The gene calls are TRBV11-2 and TRBJ2-1; the D gene is possibly TRBD1 (6 bases). Germline-derived CDR1 and CDR2 are SGHAT and FQNNGV. V was clipped by 1 base and J by 9 bases, with 10 bases between them. The CDR3 covers 13 residues. The CDR3 reads CASSLVEGVEQFF. As DNA, the CDR3 is TGTGCCAGCAGCTTAGTAGAGGGGGTTGAGCAGTTCTTC.

The chain combines TRBV6-1 with TRBJ1-5, with 10 bases fitting TRBD1. The germline CDR1 and CDR2 sequences are MNHNS and SASEGT. This CDR3 is 13 amino acids long. Germline trimming cut 10 bases from V and 4 bases from J; bases unmatched to any gene: 4. CDR3 coding DNA: TGTGCCACCCTGGACAGGGGGAATCAGCCCCAGCATTTT. Amino acids: CATLDRGNQPQHF.

The chain recombines TRBV6-1 with TRBJ1-1, with 11 positions matching TRBD1. Germline values: CDR1 MNHNS, CDR2 SASEGT. With V trimmed by 5 bases and J by 6 bases, 8 bases remained unmatched. This CDR3 is built from 15 residues. CDR3: CASSLNWGQGAEAFF. The CDR3 region has the DNA TGTGCCAGCAGTCTTAACTGGGGACAGGGGGCTGAAGCTTTCTTT.

The genes are TRBV11-3 and TRBJ1-1; D is possibly TRBD1 (6 bases). The germline V gene encodes CDR1 SGHNT and CDR2 YENEEA. The CDR3 consists of 13 residues. Trimming left V 6 bases short and J 4 bases short, with 12 bases between. The CDR3 nucleotides read TGTGCCAGCAGTTTTACAGGGCCCACTGAAGCTTTCTTT. Encoded protein: CASSFTGPTEAFF.